The 13 T cell receptor beta chains presented below share a single source sample, sequenced in a study of shared T cell receptors in the human thymus. Sequenced by immunoSEQ multiplex PCR; TCRdb stores in-frame clones only, minus some. Of roughly 710,000 clones listed, roughly 88% are singletons. These data were likewise used in another study, on human thymus T cells.

The sequenced material came from thymocytes. The receptors come from a girl under three years old with a congenital heart defect.

The rearrangement uses TRBV2 and TRBJ2-7; TRBD1 might be the D (5 bases). The V gene lost 4 bases and the J gene lost 0 bases, with 13 bases spanning the gap. This CDR3 comprises 15 residues. Germline lookup yields CDR1 SNHLY and CDR2 FYNNEI. CDR3 nucleotides: TGTGCCAGCAGTGTAAGGCAGGGCGGCTCCTACGAGCAGTACTTC. Encoded protein: CASSVRQGGSYEQYF.

With regard to this clone: Germline and junction disagree at one end, which may indicate a read error. This chain connects TRBV6-5 to TRBJ1-2; D possibly corresponds to TRBD1 (5 bases). This CDR3 has 14 amino acids. Germline loops: CDR1 MNHEY, CDR2 SVGAGI. Written as DNA, the CDR3 is TGTGCCAGCACCAATGCACCCGGATCTCCACAGGTTCTCTTC. This sequence encodes CASTNAPGSPQVLF.

The chain links TRBV7-2 to TRBJ1-5; 8 bases are a match to TRBD1. Trimming removed 5 bases from V and 5 bases from J; junction bases left unmatched: 8. CDR3 size: 15 residues. The germline CDR1 and CDR2 sequences are SGHTA and FQGNSA. CDR3 nucleotides: TGTGCCAGCAGCCCAAGGACAGGGCGGGATCAGCCCCAGCATTTT. Encoded protein: CASSPRTGRDQPQHF.

The rearrangement links TRBV12-5 to TRBJ1-1; 8 bases agree with TRBD1. Germline V gives CDR1 LGHNT, CDR2 FRNRAP. The CDR3 sequence is 15 residues long. The trim removed 3 bases at V and 11 bases at J, leaving 14 bases unmatched. The CDR3 sequence: CASGLESRTGKSAFF. CDR3 sequence (DNA): TGTGCTAGTGGTTTAGAAAGCAGGACAGGGAAATCGGCTTTCTTT.

The chain carries TRBV4-1 and TRBJ1-1, with D uncertain. CDR3 length: 13 residues. Trimming shortened V by 3 bases and J by 3 bases, and 8 bases separated the two germline ends. CDR1 is MGHRA, CDR2 YSYEKL, per germline. The CDR3 DNA follows: TGCGCCAGCAGCCACGTACACCACACTGAAGCTTTCTTT. Protein product: CASSHVHHTEAFF.

The chain is built from TRBV27 and TRBJ2-7; TRBD1 might be the D (6 bases). The V and J ends lost 6 bases and 3 bases respectively, with 18 bases between them. Germline CDR1 MNHEY, CDR2 SMNVEV (reference sequence). This CDR3 spans 15 amino acids. The CDR3 protein is CASRTQGMESYEQYF. DNA for the CDR3: TGTGCCAGCAGGACCCAGGGGATGGAGAGCTACGAGCAGTACTTC.

The chain has TRBV4-1 and TRBJ2-3; D may be TRBD2 (6 bases). The CDR3 spans 16 residues. The germline V gene encodes CDR1 MGHRA and CDR2 YSYEKL. V shed 2 bases and J shed 1 base, with 13 bases lying between them. The CDR3 sequence is CASSQMEGLRTDTQYF. Here the CDR3 DNA reads TGCGCCAGCAGCCAAATGGAGGGGTTACGCACAGATACGCAGTATTTT.

V and J are TRBV5-1 and TRBJ2-5; D is ambiguous. The germline V gene encodes CDR1 SGHRS and CDR2 YFSETQ. CDR3 size: 14 residues. Trimming pared 2 bases from V and 2 bases from J, leaving 10 bases between. The CDR3 sequence is CASSLFLRQETQYF. For the CDR3, the DNA is TGCGCCAGCAGCTTATTTCTGCGGCAAGAGACCCAGTACTTC.

The rearrangement links TRBV7-2 to TRBJ1-5, with 7 bases matching TRBD1. This CDR3 contains 17 residues. The V segment lost 1 base and the J segment 5 bases; nucleotides outside the gene matches: 11. The germline V gene has CDR1 SGHTA and CDR2 FQGNSA. The CDR3 here is CASSLERPQGVDQPQHF. The CDR3 DNA reads TGTGCCAGCAGCTTAGAACGACCTCAGGGGGTTGATCAGCCCCAGCATTTT.

The chain combines TRBV10-1 with TRBJ2-3, with 9 bases matching TRBD1. The CDR3 spans 14 residues. Germline values: CDR1 WNHNN, CDR2 SYGVQD (reference sequence). With V trimmed by 3 bases and J by 7 bases, 5 bases remained unmatched. In nucleotides, the CDR3 is TGCGCCAGCAGTGACACAGGGGGCAGATATACGCAGTATTTT. As protein: CASSDTGGRYTQYF.

This chain links TRBV6-5 with TRBJ2-7, with D possibly TRBD1 on 6 matching bases. Germline V gene data show CDR1 as MNHEY and CDR2 as SVGAGI. Deletions cut 6 bases from V and 6 bases from J, with 18 bases between. The CDR3 runs to 14 residues. The CDR3: CASSMRGCPCEQYF. CDR3 DNA sequence: TGTGCCAGCAGCATGAGGGGGTGCCCATGCGAGCAGTACTTC.

The chain couples TRBV19 to TRBJ2-5; 8 nucleotides match TRBD2. The germline gives CDR1 LNHDA, CDR2 SQIVND (reference sequence). This CDR3 comprises 14 residues. J lost 3 bases, V lost 6 bases, and 6 bases had no gene match. CDR3 amino acids: CASSHPGLEETQYF. CDR3 coding DNA: TGTGCCAGTAGCCACCCGGGACTAGAAGAGACCCAGTACTTC.

The chain links TRBV5-6 to TRBJ2-5, with D tentatively TRBD2 (7 bases). The CDR3 is made up of 14 amino acids. Trimming cost V 3 bases and J 2 bases, with 11 bases left between them. CDR1 SGHDT and CDR2 YYEEEE come from the germline V gene. Here the CDR3 reads CASSSEGGQETQYF. CDR3 sequence (DNA): TGTGCCAGCAGCTCGGAGGGGGGGCAAGAGACCCAGTACTTC.